Listed here are 28 T cell receptor beta chains from one sample, sequenced in a study of T cells in Graves' hyperthyroidism and ophthalmopathy. Amplified TCR beta CDR3 regions derived from RNA transcripts. The HTBI set primed first-round TCR CDR3 RT-PCR. TCRdb ran MiXCR on the multiplex PCR reads and lists one entry per CDR3 protein. The table records some 600,000 distinct CDR3 sequences, approximately 15% of them present only once. What was sequenced was blood. The source is a woman between 25 and 40 years old with Graves' hyperthyroidism that later progressed to Graves' ophthalmopathy.

This clonotype was seen many times. The rearrangement links TRBV28 to TRBJ1-4; unclear D gene. Trimming took off 1 base at V and 7 bases at J, with 13 bases between the two ends. This CDR3 comprises 15 residues. CDR1 is MDHEN, CDR2 SYDVKM, per germline. In DNA, the CDR3 is TGTGCCAGCAGTTTATTTGGGGATTTGGGTGAAAAACTGTTTTTT. It specifies CASSLFGDLGEKLFF.

In this sample, this clonotype turned up many times. V is TRBV28 and J is TRBJ1-2; 9 bases fit TRBD1. V was pared by 10 bases and J by 8 bases, with 11 bases of the junction left unmatched. Germline loops: CDR1 MDHEN, CDR2 SYDVKM. The CDR3 extends over 13 amino acids. Here the CDR3 reads CATLDRGNSGYTF. The CDR3 bases are TGTGCCACCTTGGACAGGGGAAATAGCGGCTACACCTTC.

The genes are TRBV14 and TRBJ2-6; tentatively, D is TRBD1 or TRBD2 (6 bases each). Germline lookup yields CDR1 SGHDN and CDR2 FVKESK. The V gene lost 4 bases and the J gene lost 2 bases, with 12 bases spanning the gap. The CDR3 spans 16 residues. CDR3 nucleotide sequence: TGTGCCAGCAGCCTAGTGAGGGGGGCTGGGGCCAACGTCCTGACTTTC. It yields the protein CASSLVRGAGANVLTF.

This clonotype was detected many times. The chain has TRBV15 and TRBJ2-7, with no clear D. CDR1 LNHNV and CDR2 YYDKDF come from the germline V gene (reference sequence). Trimming cost V 0 bases and J 3 bases, with 12 bases left between them. The length of the CDR3 is 15 residues. This CDR3 is CATSREPSTHYEQYF. CDR3 nucleotide sequence: TGTGCCACCAGCAGAGAACCTTCTACTCACTACGAGCAGTACTTC.

A note on this clonotype: A much larger clone differs from this one at a single base, so this may be a read error. The chain employs TRBV6-5 and TRBJ2-3; D gene ambiguous. Germline V CDR1 and CDR2: MNHEY, SVGAGI. The CDR3 is 17 residues long. Trimming pared 2 bases from V and 4 bases from J, leaving 19 bases between. DNA of the CDR3: TGTGCCAGCAGTTACGACGCCTCCGGGTTAAAGGCAGATACGCAGTATTTT. Its protein is CASSYDASGLKADTQYF.

This clonotype was found many times. V is TRBV20-1 and J is TRBJ2-7; tentatively, D is TRBD1 (5 bases). Per the germline V gene, CDR1 is DFQATT and CDR2 is SNEGSKA (reference sequence). The CDR3 covers 13 residues. The V end lost 4 bases, the J end lost 2 bases, and 12 bases lay between the germline ends. CDR3 in DNA: TGCAGTGCTAATACAGGCTTTGCCTACGAGCAGTACTTC. This gives the protein CSANTGFAYEQYF.

This clonotype appeared many times. The rearrangement uses TRBV5-1 and TRBJ1-1; a weak D match, TRBD1 (5 bases). The CDR3 spans 16 residues. In germline, CDR1 is SGHRS, CDR2 YFSETQ. V was cut by 0 bases and J by 0 bases, with 12 bases left in between. CDR3 amino acids: CASSLGGAQMNTEAFF. The DNA for the CDR3 is TGCGCCAGCAGCTTGGGAGGGGCTCAAATGAACACTGAAGCTTTCTTT.

At least ten counts were recorded for this clonotype. The V gene is TRBV28, the J gene TRBJ2-1; TRBD2 matches at 10 bases. Germline V gene data show CDR1 as MDHEN and CDR2 as SYDVKM. Trimming took 5 bases from V and 8 from J; bases not matched to a gene: 9. There are 15 residues in the CDR3. The CDR3 DNA reads as TGTGCCAGCAGTGATAGCGGGAGGTTCGTCGATGAGCAGTTCTTC. Encoded protein: CASSDSGRFVDEQFF.

The table lists this clonotype with many counts. The chain recombines TRBV10-3 with TRBJ2-3, with D uncertain. Trimming stripped 2 bases from V and 5 bases from J, with 2 bases between. From germline, CDR1 is ENHRY and CDR2 SYGVKD. CDR3 length: 11 residues. This CDR3 is CAISELDTQYF. In nucleotides, the CDR3 is TGTGCCATCAGTGAGCTAGATACGCAGTATTTT.

There are many counts of this clonotype. The chain recombines TRBV7-2 with TRBJ1-1; weak D call: TRBD1 (6 bases). V dropped 1 base and J dropped 8 bases, with 17 bases sitting between them. The germline V gene encodes CDR1 SGHTA and CDR2 FQGNSA. This CDR3 region has 15 residues. CDR3 protein: CASSLDGLIRGEAFF. For the CDR3, the DNA is TGTGCCAGCAGCTTAGACGGATTAATCAGGGGAGAAGCTTTCTTT.

This clonotype was recorded at least ten times. The V and J genes are TRBV7-9 and TRBJ2-5; no definite D call. Germline assignment: CDR1 SEHNR and CDR2 FQNEAQ (reference sequence). The CDR3 contains 15 residues. V lost 0 bases, J lost 0 bases, and 8 bases lay in between. In nucleotides, the CDR3 is TGTGCCAGCAGCTTAGCGGAGACGTACCAAGAGACCCAGTACTTC. Encoded protein: CASSLAETYQETQYF.

This clonotype was seen a single time. This may be a read error: a much more frequent sequence differs by one nucleotide. This chain uses TRBV11-2 with TRBJ2-2; 7 bases fit TRBD2. Germline lookup yields CDR1 SGHAT and CDR2 FQNNGV. This CDR3 has 15 amino acids. Here the CDR3 reads CASSSGDYYTRELFF. As DNA, the CDR3 is TGTGCCAGCAGCTCCGGGGACTACTACACCCGGGAGCTGTTTTTT.

A remark on this clonotype: Just one base apart from a much larger clone, this may be a read error. The CDR3 loop reads CASSLDKLLINYGNTF. The CDR3 DNA reads TGTGCCAGCAGCCTGGACAAACTTCTAATTAACTATGGCAACACCTTC. The genes are TRBV5-6 and TRBJ1-2; weak D call: TRBD1 (5 bases). Germline V gene sequence: CDR1 SGHDT, CDR2 YYEEEE. The CDR3 runs to 16 residues.

This clonotype was recorded at least ten times. The chain couples TRBV28 to TRBJ2-7, with no clear D. The CDR3 is 13 residues long. Deletions cut 5 bases from V and 6 bases from J, with 14 bases between. Per the germline V gene, CDR1 is MDHEN and CDR2 is SYDVKM. CDR3 residues: CASSLRSGSEQYF. CDR3 bases: TGTGCCAGCAGTCTCAGGTCCGGGTCCGAGCAGTACTTC.

The sample holds many counts of this clonotype. This chain uses TRBV7-2 with TRBJ1-5; D possibly corresponds to TRBD1 (6 bases). Trimming pared 1 base from V and 7 bases from J, leaving 14 bases between. Looked up from germline, CDR1 is SGHTA and CDR2 is FQGNSA. The CDR3 is 15 residues long. The CDR3 coding sequence is TGTGCCAGCAGCTTAGTAGGGGGGGAATTCCAGCCCCAGCATTTT. Protein product: CASSLVGGEFQPQHF. Filled out from reference TRBV7-2 and TRBJ1-5, the complete variable domain reads GAGVSQSPSNKVTEKGKDVELRCDPISGHTALYWYRQSLGQGLEFLIYFQGNSAPDKSGLPSDRFSAERTGGSVSTLTIQRTQQEDSAVYLCASSLVGGEFQPQHFGDGTRLSIL.

The sample holds many counts of this clonotype. The V and J genes are TRBV4-2 and TRBJ2-1; tentative D call: TRBD2 (5 bases). Per germline, CDR1 LGHNA and CDR2 YNFKEQ. The CDR3 has 13 amino acids. The V end was cut by 4 bases, the J end by 7 bases, with 11 bases between. In DNA, the CDR3 is TGTGCCAGCAGCCCGAGGATAGCGAATGAGCAGTTCTTC. Translation: CASSPRIANEQFF.

This clonotype was detected ten times or more. The chain uses TRBV12-3 or TRBV12-4 and TRBJ2-1; D possibly corresponds to TRBD1 (5 bases). V dropped 2 bases and J dropped 5 bases, with 13 bases sitting between them. The CDR3 sequence is 15 residues long. The CDR3 loop reads CASSLSAKGNNEQFF. CDR3 nucleotide sequence: TGTGCCAGCAGTTTATCAGCCAAGGGGAACAATGAGCAGTTCTTC.

This chain links TRBV20-1 with TRBJ2-7; TRBD2 might be the D (6 bases). Looked up from germline, CDR1 is DFQATT and CDR2 is SNEGSKA (reference sequence). Trimming shortened V by 5 bases and J by 6 bases, and 26 bases separated the two germline ends. The CDR3 is made up of 16 amino acids. The CDR3 spells CSAVKAGQRWGAEQYF. In DNA, the CDR3 is TGCAGTGCTGTAAAGGCGGGGCAGAGATGGGGAGCCGAGCAGTACTTC.

There are a few counts of this clonotype. The V gene is TRBV29-1, the J gene TRBJ1-1; a weak D match, TRBD1 (5 bases). V was trimmed by 3 bases and J by 4 bases, leaving 12 bases between them. Germline CDR1 and CDR2: SQVTM and ANQGSEA. This CDR3 has 13 residues. CDR3 nucleotides: TGCAGCGTTGAGCGGGGGGAGGGCACTGAAGCTTTCTTT. Protein: CSVERGEGTEAFF.

This clonotype was found many times. The chain links TRBV18 to TRBJ1-1; 11 bases are a match to TRBD1. CDR1 is KGHSH and CDR2 is LQKENI in the germline V gene. Losses at the gene ends were 5 bases for V and 1 base for J; bases not matched to a gene: 9. The CDR3 runs 17 residues. CDR3 protein: CASSSQRDRGGNTEAFF. CDR3 DNA sequence: TGTGCCAGCTCATCGCAACGGGACAGGGGGGGGAACACTGAAGCTTTCTTT.

There are a few counts of this clonotype. V gene TRBV6-1 combines with J gene TRBJ2-1; D gene ambiguous. CDR3 length: 14 residues. V shed 5 bases and J shed 1 base, with 9 bases lying between them. The V gene's germline CDR1 is MNHNS and CDR2 SASEGT. The CDR3, as DNA: TGTGCCAGCAGTACAGCGCCGTCCTACAATGAGCAGTTCTTC. Residues: CASSTAPSYNEQFF.

The rearrangement uses TRBV2 and TRBJ2-5, with 12 positions matching TRBD1. CDR3 length: 16 residues. Germline values: CDR1 SNHLY, CDR2 FYNNEI. Unmatched junction bases numbered 6, after V lost 6 bases and J lost 1 base. CDR3 nucleotide sequence: TGTGCCAGCAGAGGGACAGGGGGCGTGGGCCAAGAGACCCAGTACTTC. It specifies CASRGTGGVGQETQYF.

This clonotype was seen at least ten times. The chain employs TRBV28 and TRBJ2-2; 8 bases are shared with TRBD1. Germline lookup yields CDR1 MDHEN and CDR2 SYDVKM. CDR3 length: 15 residues. The ends lost 6 bases at V and 4 bases at J; junction bases unmatched: 7. DNA of the CDR3: TGTGCCAGCAGCACATTTACAGGGGGCACCGGGGAGCTGTTTTTT. Protein product: CASSTFTGGTGELFF.

The CDR3 DNA sequence: TGCAGTGCTAGAGTAGGGGCAGGGGGCCCCATGAACACTGAAGCTTTCTTT. Translated: CSARVGAGGPMNTEAFF. The rearrangement links TRBV20-1 to TRBJ1-1; 8 bases fit TRBD1. After removal of 1 base from V and 0 bases from J, the junction contained 10 bases not matched to a gene. The CDR3 runs 17 residues. Germline assignment: CDR1 DFQATT and CDR2 SNEGSKA (reference sequence).

The chain uses TRBV7-2 and TRBJ1-2, with D hard to call. V was clipped by 6 bases and J by 2 bases, with 7 bases between them. Germline values: CDR1 SGHTA, CDR2 FQGNSA. The CDR3 consists of 12 residues. This CDR3 is CASRRQNYGYTF. The CDR3 DNA sequence: TGTGCCAGCAGGCGGCAGAACTATGGCTACACCTTC.

This clonotype was counted ten times or more. V usage is TRBV6-1 and J usage is TRBJ2-2; 7 nucleotides align to TRBD1. J gave up 2 bases and V 2 bases, and 11 bases lay outside the gene matches. Germline loops: CDR1 MNHNS, CDR2 SASEGT. The CDR3 is made up of 18 amino acids. The chain's CDR3 is CASSELDRVNSNTGELFF. The CDR3 DNA follows: TGTGCCAGCAGTGAACTCGACAGGGTTAATAGTAACACCGGGGAGCTGTTTTTT.

This clonotype came up many times. The CDR3 region has the DNA TGTGCCACCAGTGACCCGGACAGGGATGGAGGCTACACCTTC. This translates into CATSDPDRDGGYTF. The rearrangement uses TRBV24-1 and TRBJ1-2; 8 bases fit TRBD1. The junction had 8 bases not matched to a gene; V was cut back by 4 bases and J by 8 bases. Per germline, CDR1 KGHDR and CDR2 SFDVKD. This CDR3 has 14 amino acids.

This clonotype was seen at least ten times. The CDR3 coding sequence is TGCAGTGCTAGAGATCGACAATTCTACGAGCAGTACTTC. As protein: CSARDRQFYEQYF. J is TRBJ2-7 and V is TRBV20-1; D uncertain. The CDR3 totals 13 residues. The V gene lost 0 bases and the J gene lost 3 bases, with 9 bases spanning the gap. Germline assignment: CDR1 DFQATT and CDR2 SNEGSKA (reference sequence).